This T cell receptor beta chain was sequenced for a study of TIL therapy for anti-PD-1-resistant metastatic lung cancer (dated by TCRdb to the early 2020s). The study in broad terms: Tumors were harvested prior to any PD-1/PD-L1 blockade, after which nivolumab was administered to patients, and lymphodepletion, expanded TIL infusion and IL-2 were given to patients who progressed. Enrolled patients had a median age of about 53 years (range 38-75) and a median tumor PD-L1 proportion score of around 6%. The cohort was predominantly lung adenocarcinoma, with several EGFR-mutant and two ALK-rearranged tumors, and half of patients were current or former smokers. A median non-synonymous tumor mutation burden of under 1.9 mutations per megabase was determined across the cohort by whole-exome sequencing. T cell receptor beta sequencing of tumor and peripheral blood was used to follow clonotypes across the tumor, the expanded TIL product and serial blood samples.

In the case of this clone: Its antigen target is currently unknown. No much larger clone is present one base from it, and per-base qualities are unavailable.

On the study overall, not on this receptor specifically: Clonotypes from the infused TIL partially replaced the baseline peripheral repertoire and then declined over months, and persistence showed no apparent association with response. The cohort was highly selected, including more treatment-naive, never-smoker and oncogene-addicted patients than is typical, which limits generalizability. The study protocol defined all tumor marker inferences as exploratory.

Reading the label with the study, this specimen's time point is: pre-treatment sample, taken before nivolumab and TIL therapy. Adults with stage 4 NSCLC were enrolled from late 2017 to early 2020 in a dual-center phase I trial. The samples were drawn from an open-label, single-arm phase I trial testing tumor-infiltrating lymphocyte therapy combined with nivolumab in advanced non-small cell lung cancer. Blood mononuclear cells from EDTA tubes were separated on a Ficoll gradient and snap-frozen as pellets, and DNA was extracted from the cells using a Qiagen mini-prep kit. The CDR3 runs 14 residues from the cysteine to the phenylalanine. Left in the record is the CDR3 DNA by itself, 42 bases read in frame from the first base. The germline V gene supplies CDR1 MGHRA and CDR2 YSYEKL. Trimming removed 0 bases from V and 7 bases from J, leaving 12 bases between the germline ends. Using bias-controlled multiplex PCR with the immunoSEQ v3 hsTCRB kit, the TCR beta CDR3 regions were amplified from genomic DNA. An Illumina NextSeq 500 was used to sequence the TCR libraries, reaching approximately 2.1 million read pairs at survey level or 5-6 million at deep level. The authors' analysis ran thus. The immunoSEQ Analyzer software assigned V, D and J genes, filtered out non-productive sequences, and reported clonality. Repertoires were compared by productive Simpson clonality and by the Morisita overlap index of productive TRB rearrangements between infused TIL and blood. For each clone in blood, the absolute clonotype count was estimated by multiplying the lymphocyte count by the CD3+ fraction and by the clone's productive frequency. The table comes from immuneACCESS by way of TCRdb, which keeps in-frame sequences with V and J called. Part of the clones is missing from these tables; in studies checked, under half for an unresolved V gene and the rest for unknown reasons. V and J calls and clone size follow that table, whereas D and trimming were derived from the DNA. The sample includes under 70,000 clones, with over 75% observed a single time. The top ten hold 2% to 3% of the sample.

The sample was blood, taken at baseline. The receptor comes from a person between 25 and 79 years old with non-small cell lung cancer. The chain couples TRBV4-1 to TRBJ1-1, with the D gene too uncertain to name. The CDR3 corresponds to CASSQDLTTGEAFF. The DNA is TGCGCCAGCAGCCAAGATTTAACGACGGGTGAAGCTTTCTTT.